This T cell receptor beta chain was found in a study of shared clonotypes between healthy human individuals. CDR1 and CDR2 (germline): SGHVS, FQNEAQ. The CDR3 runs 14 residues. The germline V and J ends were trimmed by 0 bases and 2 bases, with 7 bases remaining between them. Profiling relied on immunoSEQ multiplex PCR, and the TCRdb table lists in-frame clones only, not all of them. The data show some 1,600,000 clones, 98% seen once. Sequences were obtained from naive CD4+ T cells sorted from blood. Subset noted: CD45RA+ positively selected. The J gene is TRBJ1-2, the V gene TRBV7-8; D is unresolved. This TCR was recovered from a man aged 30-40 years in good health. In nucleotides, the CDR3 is TGTGCCAGCAGCTTAGCGGGAGGGAACTATGGCTACACCTTC. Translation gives CASSLAGGNYGYTF.